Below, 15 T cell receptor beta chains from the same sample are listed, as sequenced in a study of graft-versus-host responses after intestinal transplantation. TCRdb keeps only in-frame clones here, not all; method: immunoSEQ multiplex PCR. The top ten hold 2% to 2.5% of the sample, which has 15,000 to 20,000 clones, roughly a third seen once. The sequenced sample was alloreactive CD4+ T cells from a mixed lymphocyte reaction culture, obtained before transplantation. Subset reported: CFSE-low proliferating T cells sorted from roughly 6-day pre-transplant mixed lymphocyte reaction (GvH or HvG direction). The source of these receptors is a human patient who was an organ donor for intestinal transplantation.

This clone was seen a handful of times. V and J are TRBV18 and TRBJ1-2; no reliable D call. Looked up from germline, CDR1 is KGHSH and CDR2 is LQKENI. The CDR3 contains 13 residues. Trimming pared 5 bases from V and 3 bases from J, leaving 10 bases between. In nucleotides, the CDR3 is TGTGCCAGCTCATCAGGTCTTGACTATGGCTACACCTTC. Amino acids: CASSSGLDYGYTF.

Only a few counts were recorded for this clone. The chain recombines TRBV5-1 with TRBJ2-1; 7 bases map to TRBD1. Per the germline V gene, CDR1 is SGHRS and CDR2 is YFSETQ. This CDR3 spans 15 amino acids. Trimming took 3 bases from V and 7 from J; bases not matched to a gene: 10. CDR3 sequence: CASSWDSHGGNEQFF. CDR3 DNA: TGCGCCAGCAGCTGGGACAGCCATGGAGGAAATGAGCAGTTCTTC. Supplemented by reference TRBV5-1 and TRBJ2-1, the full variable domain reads KAGVTQTPRYLIKTRGQQVTLSCSPISGHRSVSWYQQTPGQGLQFLFEYFSETQRNKGNFPGRFSGRQFSNSRSEMNVSTLELGDSALYLCASSWDSHGGNEQFFGPGTRLTVL.

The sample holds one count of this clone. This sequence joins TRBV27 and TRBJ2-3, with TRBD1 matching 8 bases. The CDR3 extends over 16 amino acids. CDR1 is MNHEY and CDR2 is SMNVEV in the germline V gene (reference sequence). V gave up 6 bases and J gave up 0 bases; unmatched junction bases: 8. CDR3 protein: CASSHPDRGSTDTQYF. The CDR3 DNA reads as TGTGCCAGCAGCCACCCCGACAGGGGCAGCACAGATACGCAGTATTTT.

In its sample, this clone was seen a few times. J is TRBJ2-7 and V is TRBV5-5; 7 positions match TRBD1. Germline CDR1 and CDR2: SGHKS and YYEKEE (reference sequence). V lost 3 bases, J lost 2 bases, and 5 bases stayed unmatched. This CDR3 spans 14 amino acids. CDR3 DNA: TGTGCCAGCAGCTCCGGGACAGTAACCTACGAGCAGTACTTC. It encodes CASSSGTVTYEQYF.

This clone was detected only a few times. CDR3 in amino acids: CASSECGSGNTIYF. Written as DNA, the CDR3 is TGTGCCAGCAGTGAGTGCGGGTCTGGAAACACCATATATTTT. The V call is TRBV2, the J call TRBJ1-3, with no clear D. The CDR3 has 14 residues. V lost 3 bases and J lost 1, with 7 bases in between. CDR1 is SNHLY and CDR2 is FYNNEI in the germline V gene.

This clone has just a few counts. CDR3 amino acids: CASSLGWDGNNYGYTF. In DNA form, the CDR3 reads TGTGCCAGCAGCTTAGGCTGGGACGGCAATAACTATGGCTACACCTTC. The chain is built from TRBV7-9 and TRBJ1-2; maybe TRBD1 (5 bases). CDR1 and CDR2 from the germline V gene are SEHNR and FQNEAQ (reference sequence). V was cut by 1 base and J by 1 base, with 13 bases left in between. The CDR3 totals 16 residues.

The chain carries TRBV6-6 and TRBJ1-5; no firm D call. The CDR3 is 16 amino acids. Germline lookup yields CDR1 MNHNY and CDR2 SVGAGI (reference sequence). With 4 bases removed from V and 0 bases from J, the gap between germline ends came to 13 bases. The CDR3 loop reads CASSSKRADSNQPQHF. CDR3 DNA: TGTGCCAGCAGTTCTAAAAGGGCCGATAGCAATCAGCCCCAGCATTTT.

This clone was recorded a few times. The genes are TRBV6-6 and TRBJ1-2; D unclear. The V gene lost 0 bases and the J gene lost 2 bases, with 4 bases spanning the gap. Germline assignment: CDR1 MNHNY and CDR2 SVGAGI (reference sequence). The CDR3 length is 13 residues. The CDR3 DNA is TGTGCCAGCAGTTACTCAGGGAACTATGGCTACACCTTC. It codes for CASSYSGNYGYTF.

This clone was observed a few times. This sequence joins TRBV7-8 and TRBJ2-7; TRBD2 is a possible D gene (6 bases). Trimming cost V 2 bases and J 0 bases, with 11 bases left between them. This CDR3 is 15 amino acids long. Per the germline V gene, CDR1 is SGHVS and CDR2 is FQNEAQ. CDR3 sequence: CASSLSGGSSYEQYF. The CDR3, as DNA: TGTGCCAGCAGCTTATCCGGGGGAAGCTCCTACGAGCAGTACTTC.

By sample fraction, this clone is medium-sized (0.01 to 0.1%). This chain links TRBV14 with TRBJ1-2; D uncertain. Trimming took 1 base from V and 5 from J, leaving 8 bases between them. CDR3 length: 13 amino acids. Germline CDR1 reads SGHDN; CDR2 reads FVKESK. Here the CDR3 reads CASSQGGWYGYTF. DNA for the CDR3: TGTGCCAGCAGCCAAGGTGGTTGGTATGGCTACACCTTC.

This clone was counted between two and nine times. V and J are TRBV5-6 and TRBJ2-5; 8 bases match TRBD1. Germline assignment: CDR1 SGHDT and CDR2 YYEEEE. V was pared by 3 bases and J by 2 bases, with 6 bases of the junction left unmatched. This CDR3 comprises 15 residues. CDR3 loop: CASSSRGRWQETQYF. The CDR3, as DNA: TGTGCCAGCAGCTCCAGGGGGCGCTGGCAAGAGACCCAGTACTTC.

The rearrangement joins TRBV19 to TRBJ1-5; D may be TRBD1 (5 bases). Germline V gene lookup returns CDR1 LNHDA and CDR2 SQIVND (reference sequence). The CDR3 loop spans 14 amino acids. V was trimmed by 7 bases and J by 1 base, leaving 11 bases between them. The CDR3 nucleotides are TGTGCCAGTACCGGGACGACCAGCAATCAGCCCCAGCATTTT. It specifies CASTGTTSNQPQHF.

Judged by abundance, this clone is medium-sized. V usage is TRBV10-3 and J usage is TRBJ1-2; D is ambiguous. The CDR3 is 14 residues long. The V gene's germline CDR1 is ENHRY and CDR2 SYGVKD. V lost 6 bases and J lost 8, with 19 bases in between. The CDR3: CAISDDVTLGGYTF. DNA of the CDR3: TGTGCCATCAGCGACGACGTTACCCTTGGGGGCTACACCTTC.

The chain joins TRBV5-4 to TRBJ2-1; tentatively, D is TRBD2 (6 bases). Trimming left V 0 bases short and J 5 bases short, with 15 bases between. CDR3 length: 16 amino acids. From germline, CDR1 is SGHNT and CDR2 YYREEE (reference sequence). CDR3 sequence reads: CASSLAWGTGNNEQFF. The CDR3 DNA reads TGTGCCAGCAGCTTGGCCTGGGGGACTGGGAACAATGAGCAGTTCTTC.

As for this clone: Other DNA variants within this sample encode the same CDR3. The chain's CDR3 is CASSLGTGGYGYTF. CDR3 in DNA: TGCGCCAGCAGCTTGGGCACAGGGGGCTATGGCTACACCTTC. The chain uses TRBV5-1 and TRBJ1-2; 8 bases map to TRBD1. J lost 4 bases, V lost 0 bases, and 2 bases had no gene match. This CDR3 is built from 14 residues. Germline V gene data show CDR1 as SGHRS and CDR2 as YFSETQ.